Sequencing of this T cell receptor (beta chain) was carried out in a study of blood T cells in healthy people across ages. Comment on this clonotype: The antigen is undetermined.

The total RNA that was extracted per sample amounted to at least 5 micrograms. A J-beta primer mix and a sample-barcoded 5' primer were used in a second PCR of about 6 to 12 cycles. TCRdb re-analysed the 5' RACE reads in MiXCR, keeping a single row per CDR3 protein. The profile shows 850,000 to 1,300,000 distinct CDR3 sequences, 45% of them singletons. Notes on the study in general: Not knowing donor CMV status may have confounded expanded clonotype changes.

This receptor was taken from a woman aged 60-70 years in good health. The sequenced sample was blood.

CDR3 in DNA: TGTGCCAGCCCCGGGGGGGGGAGCTCCTACAATGAGCAGTTCTTC. Translation: CASPGGGSSYNEQFF. This sequence joins TRBV2 and TRBJ2-1, with 8 nucleotides matching TRBD2. In germline, CDR1 is SNHLY, CDR2 FYNNEI. This CDR3 comprises 15 residues. With V trimmed by 8 bases and J by 0 bases, 6 bases remained unmatched.